Sequencing of this T cell receptor (beta chain) was carried out in a study of blood T cell repertoires in COVID-19. Study information: Donors in the United States, Italy and Spain gave samples during acute or convalescent COVID-19. Sources were T cells, B-cell-depleted T cells, or PBMCs; the material itself was cDNA or gDNA.

J lost 9 bases, V lost 4 bases, and 10 bases had no gene match. This CDR3 is built from 16 residues. Looked up from germline, CDR1 is SGHTA and CDR2 is FQGTGA. Original data processing: Counts of nucleated cells, estimated from reference gene primer amplification, were obtained. The repertoire was sequenced with immunoSEQ multiplex PCR; TCRdb's copy has only in-frame clones and lacks some. The DNA gave D and trimming, while V, J and clone size come from that table. The table lists fewer than 200,000 clones, 82% of them singletons. Seattle patient enrollment occurred during active infection, with longitudinal follow-up thereafter.

The rearrangement uses TRBV7-3 and TRBJ2-1; the match to TRBD2 covers 12 bases. This TCR was sampled from a woman aged 55-69 years with COVID-19, enrolled during active disease. Sample: peripheral blood. The CDR3 sequence is CASSSTLAGGQSEQFF. The CDR3 nucleotides are TGTGCCAGCAGCTCCACCCTAGCGGGGGGGCAAAGTGAGCAGTTCTTC.